These T cell receptor beta chains were read from a single sample in a study of beta chain features in type 1 diabetes. The data were produced by immunoSEQ multiplex PCR, yet TCRdb's version contains in-frame clones alone and is incomplete. The data contain 140,000 to 150,000 clones, around 13% of them singletons. The sequenced sample was central memory CD4+ T cells from blood. Receptors originate from a man younger than 30 with type 1 diabetes. The CDR3 runs from the conserved cysteine through the conserved F or W. A D gene is named only where the DNA matches it firmly. Size is omitted from some rows. Given values are once, few, many or a class for expanded clones.

clone size	J gene	D gene	V gene	CDR3 protein	CDR3 DNA
few	TRBJ1-2	TRBD1	TRBV6-5	CASSYRGQSRGYTF	TGTGCCAGCAGTTACCGGGGACAGAGTCGTGGCTACACCTTC
-	TRBJ2-3	TRBD2	TRBV10-3	CAINSGGGVTDTQYF	TGTGCCATCAACTCGGGCGGGGGAGTCACAGATACGCAGTATTTT
few	TRBJ1-2	TRBD1	TRBV6-6	CASRPTGANFYGYTF	TGTGCCAGCAGACCGACAGGGGCTAATTTCTATGGCTACACCTTC
-	TRBJ2-3	-	TRBV7-9	CASTPGRATDTQYF	TGTGCCAGCACCCCAGGAAGGGCCACAGATACGCAGTATTTT
few	TRBJ2-5	-	TRBV6-6	CASSYRDQETQYF	TGTGCCAGCAGTTACAGGGATCAAGAGACCCAGTACTTC
-	TRBJ2-5	-	TRBV9	CASSSNREVGTQYF	TGTGCCAGCAGCTCGAACAGGGAGGTGGGGACCCAGTACTTC
-	TRBJ2-4	-	TRBV27	CASSLGGGGNTKNIQYF	TGTGCCAGCAGTTTAGGCGGGGGCGGTAATACCAAAAACATTCAGTACTTC
-	TRBJ2-5	-	TRBV5-1	CASSKGLTQETQYF	TGCGCCAGCAGCAAGGGACTTACACAAGAGACCCAGTACTTC
few	TRBJ1-6	-	TRBV5-6	CASRTGTVGSPLHF	TGTGCCAGCCGCACGGGGACGGTGGGCTCACCCCTCCACTTT
-	TRBJ2-3	TRBD2	TRBV15	CATLRSGAGDTQYF	TGTGCCACCCTCCGGAGCGGGGCTGGTGATACGCAGTATTTT
many	TRBJ2-5	-	TRBV7-9	CASSLASSGQETQYF	TGTGCCAGCAGCTTAGCGTCGAGCGGTCAAGAGACCCAGTACTTC
few	TRBJ2-7	-	TRBV7-8	CASSLAHGEQYF	TGTGCCAGCAGCTTAGCGCATGGGGAGCAGTACTTC